Below are 20 T cell receptor beta chains sequenced from a single sample in a study of cytomegalovirus exposure and HLA in healthy donors. Researchers ran the PCR with 60 Vbeta and 13 Jbeta primers. Measured with immunoSEQ multiplex PCR; TCRdb has only the in-frame clones, and not every one. In the table there are about 140,000 clones, about 75% of which are singletons. The sample taken for sequencing was PBMCs. These receptors all come from a woman in her thirties in good health and CMV-seronegative.

The chain has TRBV5-1 and TRBJ2-1, with 10 bases that match TRBD1. This CDR3 spans 13 amino acids. CDR1 is SGHRS, CDR2 YFSETQ, per germline. Trimming cost V 9 bases and J 2 bases; bases outside gene matches: 2. The CDR3 region is CATGQGAYNEQFF. The DNA of the CDR3 is TGCGCCACCGGACAGGGGGCCTACAATGAGCAGTTCTTC.

J is TRBJ2-1 and V is TRBV25-1; D call uncertain. V was pared by 5 bases and J by 7 bases, with 12 bases between. The CDR3 loop spans 13 amino acids. CDR1 MGHDK and CDR2 SYGVNS come from the germline V gene. The CDR3 is CASSWAFPNEQFF. The CDR3 DNA reads TGTGCCAGCAGTTGGGCCTTCCCGAATGAGCAGTTCTTC.

CDR3 region: CASSLDRITGELFF. CDR3 in DNA: TGTGCCAGCAGCTTGGACAGAATCACCGGGGAGCTGTTTTTT. The chain couples TRBV5-5 to TRBJ2-2, with unresolved D. V lost 0 bases and J lost 4, with 7 bases in between. The CDR3 spans 14 residues. The germline V gene encodes CDR1 SGHKS and CDR2 YYEKEE (reference sequence).

This chain links TRBV9 with TRBJ1-3; 8 bases line up with TRBD1. The germline CDR1 and CDR2 sequences are SGDLS and YYNGEE. The V and J ends lost 0 bases and 8 bases, in that order; junction bases with no gene match: 10. This CDR3 region has 16 residues. CDR3 nucleotides: TGTGCCAGCAGCGTAGGGCCCCAGGGGGCTATGGACACCATATATTTT. Protein sequence: CASSVGPQGAMDTIYF.

The rearrangement links TRBV4-2 to TRBJ2-5, with 11 bases matching TRBD1. CDR3 size: 14 residues. Germline V gene lookup returns CDR1 LGHNA and CDR2 YNFKEQ. The V segment lost 3 bases and the J segment 4 bases; nucleotides outside the gene matches: 1. CDR3 sequence (DNA): TGTGCCAGCAGCCACGGGACAGGGGGAGAGACCCAGTACTTC. Translation gives CASSHGTGGETQYF.

This chain joins TRBV6-1 and TRBJ2-5; D is perhaps TRBD2 (7 bases). This CDR3 comprises 15 residues. V gave up 5 bases and J gave up 3 bases, with 16 bases separating them. Germline V lookup: CDR1 MNHNS, CDR2 SASEGT. The CDR3 protein is CASSLLGGAEETQYF. Here the CDR3 DNA reads TGTGCCAGCAGTCTATTAGGGGGGGCCGAAGAGACCCAGTACTTC.

This clone is a singleton in its sample. The chain combines TRBV6-1 with TRBJ1-1, with 9 bases that match TRBD1. Trimming took 11 bases from V and 10 from J; bases not matched to a gene: 14. Germline values: CDR1 MNHNS, CDR2 SASEGT. The CDR3 has 13 residues. Here the CDR3 reads CAGKDRGVSRAFF. The CDR3 region has the DNA TGTGCCGGAAAGGACAGGGGAGTCTCGAGAGCTTTCTTT.

J is TRBJ2-1 and V is TRBV5-6, with D perhaps matching TRBD1 (6 bases). This CDR3 has 16 residues. Germline CDR1 reads SGHDT; CDR2 reads YYEEEE. V was trimmed by 2 bases and J by 3 bases, leaving 15 bases between them. The CDR3 spells CASSFWVRGIYNEQFF. For the CDR3, the DNA is TGTGCCAGCAGCTTCTGGGTCAGGGGCATCTACAATGAGCAGTTCTTC.

The rearrangement joins TRBV20-1 to TRBJ2-5; weak D call: TRBD1 (5 bases). The CDR3 covers 11 residues. Germline V gene sequence: CDR1 DFQATT, CDR2 SNEGSKA (reference sequence). V lost 7 bases and J lost 3, with 9 bases in between. The CDR3 nucleotides read TGCAGTGGTACCAGGGAAGAGACCCAGTACTTC. Protein sequence: CSGTREETQYF.

J is TRBJ1-2 and V is TRBV9; the D is unclear. The CDR3 length is 12 residues. V was trimmed by 0 bases and J by 8 bases, leaving 8 bases between them. Germline assignment: CDR1 SGDLS and CDR2 YYNGEE. CDR3: CASSVDEGGYTF. CDR3 DNA sequence: TGTGCCAGCAGCGTAGACGAGGGCGGCTACACCTTC.

The gene calls are TRBV7-6 and TRBJ2-7, with a possible D match to TRBD2 (6 bases). This CDR3 region has 14 residues. From germline, CDR1 is SGHVS and CDR2 FNYEAQ. V dropped 0 bases and J dropped 4 bases, with 10 bases sitting between them. In nucleotides, the CDR3 is TGTGCCAGCAGCTTAGCGGGGAGGCCGTACGAGCAGTACTTC. It translates to CASSLAGRPYEQYF.

The chain employs TRBV7-9 and TRBJ2-7; 9 bases agree with TRBD2. The germline gives CDR1 SEHNR, CDR2 FQNEAQ (reference sequence). Trimming at V came to 6 bases and at J to 7 bases, leaving 10 bases not matched to a gene. This CDR3 is 14 amino acids long. The CDR3 nucleotides are TGTGCCAGCAGTCTTAGCGGGAGATTCGGGGAGCAGTACTTC. Translation: CASSLSGRFGEQYF. The entire variable domain, with the rest obtained from reference TRBV7-9 and TRBJ2-7, is as follows: DTGVSQNPRHKITKRGQNVTFRCDPISEHNRLYWYRQTLGQGPEFLTYFQNEAQLEKSRLLSDRFSAERPKGSFSTLEIQRTEQGDSAMYLCASSLSGRFGEQYFGPGTRLTVT.

The gene calls are TRBV5-5 and TRBJ2-7; maybe TRBD1 (6 bases). V was shortened by 2 bases and J by 0 bases, with 18 bases between the two germline ends. This CDR3 has 17 residues. CDR1 SGHKS and CDR2 YYEKEE come from the germline V gene (reference sequence). CDR3 nucleotides: TGTGCCAGCAGCTTACCGTCGACAGGCCTTAGCTCCTACGAGCAGTACTTC. This gives the protein CASSLPSTGLSSYEQYF.

The rearrangement joins TRBV7-2 to TRBJ2-7; no definite D call. CDR1 is SGHTA, CDR2 FQGNSA, per germline. CDR3 length: 14 residues. V was clipped by 3 bases and J by 3 bases, with 12 bases between them. The CDR3 sequence: CASSFRRLDYEQYF. CDR3 coding DNA: TGTGCCAGCAGCTTTCGCAGGCTTGACTACGAGCAGTACTTC.

This clone has a handful of counts. This chain links TRBV7-3 with TRBJ1-3, with TRBD1 as a possible D gene (5 bases). CDR3 length: 16 amino acids. V lost 2 bases and J lost 0, with 11 bases in between. The germline V gene has CDR1 SGHTA and CDR2 FQGTGA. This CDR3 is CASSLGARASGNTIYF. CDR3 DNA: TGTGCCAGCAGCTTAGGTGCCAGGGCCTCTGGAAACACCATATATTTT.

The chain couples TRBV7-2 to TRBJ2-2, with 8 bases lining up with TRBD2. The CDR3 is 17 amino acids. V lost 5 bases, J lost 3 bases, and 11 bases stayed unmatched. CDR1 is SGHTA and CDR2 is FQGNSA in the germline V gene. As DNA, the CDR3 is TGTGCCAGCAGCCAAGGATTAGCGGGATCGGACACCGGGGAGCTGTTTTTT. Translating it yields CASSQGLAGSDTGELFF.

Only one count was recorded for this clone. The chain joins TRBV6-1 to TRBJ2-7, with D possibly being TRBD1 (5 bases). Trimming removed 6 bases at V and 3 bases at J, with 12 bases between. CDR1 is MNHNS, CDR2 SASEGT, per germline. The length of the CDR3 is 13 residues. CDR3 bases: TGTGCCAGCAGGCCTCGACAGTTCTACGAGCAGTACGTC. This codes for CASRPRQFYEQYV.

This clone was found a few times. The genes are TRBV5-4 and TRBJ2-3; TRBD1 matches at 9 bases. The CDR3 extends over 16 amino acids. Germline V gives CDR1 SGHNT, CDR2 YYREEE (reference sequence). V shed 4 bases, J shed 6 bases, and the junction held 12 bases outside the gene matches. The CDR3 DNA follows: TGTGCCAGCAGCGGAGACCCGGGACAGGGATCGGATACGCAGTATTTT. Translating it yields CASSGDPGQGSDTQYF. Full variable domain (rest looked up from reference TRBV5-4 and TRBJ2-3): ETGVTQSPTHLIKTRGQQVTLRCSSQSGHNTVSWYQQALGQGPQFIFQYYREEENGRGNFPPRFSGLQFPNYSSELNVNALELDDSALYLCASSGDPGQGSDTQYFGPGTRLTVL.

The chain uses TRBV11-2 and TRBJ1-3, with 9 bases identical to TRBD1. The trim removed 4 bases at V and 0 bases at J, leaving 4 bases unmatched. The CDR3 covers 16 residues. Per the germline V gene, CDR1 is SGHAT and CDR2 is FQNNGV. CDR3 nucleotides: TGTGCCAGCAGCTCACAGGGGGCCCACTCTGGAAACACCATATATTTT. Translating it yields CASSSQGAHSGNTIYF. Looking up the rest from reference TRBV11-2 and TRBJ1-3 gives the full variable domain: EAGVAQSPRYKIIEKRQSVAFWCNPISGHATLYWYQQILGQGPKLLIQFQNNGVVDDSQLPKDRFSAERLKGVDSTLKIQPAKLEDSAVYLCASSSQGAHSGNTIYFGEGSWLTVV.

This clone was seen only once. The rearrangement uses TRBV4-2 and TRBJ1-5; 10 bases fit TRBD1. J gave up 3 bases and V 3 bases, and 8 bases lay outside the gene matches. This CDR3 is 17 amino acids long. Germline V gene lookup returns CDR1 LGHNA and CDR2 YNFKEQ. CDR3 in amino acids: CASSHLGTGEANQPQHF. In nucleotides, the CDR3 is TGTGCCAGCAGCCACCTGGGGACAGGGGAAGCCAATCAGCCCCAGCATTTT.